These 10 T cell receptor beta chains were sequenced from one sample in a study of blood T cell repertoires in COVID-19. Produced via immunoSEQ multiplex PCR; TCRdb's table is partial and in-frame only. The table shows roughly 80,000 clones, with roughly four fifths occurring only once. Input material: peripheral blood. All receptors come from a human donor in a cohort sampled during active COVID-19.

This chain joins TRBV27 and TRBJ1-5; D unclear. This CDR3 has 11 residues. CDR1 and CDR2 (germline): MNHEY, SMNVEV (reference sequence). V gave up 8 bases and J gave up 8 bases, with 10 bases separating them. The CDR3 coding sequence is TGTGCCAGCGGCTATACTAAGCCCCAGCATTTT. Amino acid sequence: CASGYTKPQHF.

V usage is TRBV5-4 and J usage is TRBJ2-3; perhaps TRBD2 as D (6 bases). This CDR3 has 14 residues. Germline V gene data show CDR1 as SGHNT and CDR2 as YYREEE (reference sequence). Trimming took 4 bases from V and 2 from J, leaving 11 bases between them. CDR3: CASSPSVFTDTQYF. CDR3 bases: TGTGCCAGCAGCCCTAGCGTCTTCACAGATACGCAGTATTTT. Supplemented by reference TRBV5-4 and TRBJ2-3, the full variable domain reads ETGVTQSPTHLIKTRGQQVTLRCSSQSGHNTVSWYQQALGQGPQFIFQYYREEENGRGNFPPRFSGLQFPNYSSELNVNALELDDSALYLCASSPSVFTDTQYFGPGTRLTVL.

This chain links TRBV24-1 with TRBJ1-1, with no clear D. Looked up from germline, CDR1 is KGHDR and CDR2 is SFDVKD. The germline V and J ends were trimmed by 0 bases and 11 bases, with 9 bases remaining between them. The CDR3 length is 12 residues. The CDR3 region has the DNA TGTGCCACCAGTGATTTGCGGGATCGGGCTTTCTTT. Amino acids: CATSDLRDRAFF.

The V gene is TRBV6-4, the J gene TRBJ2-2; TRBD1 agrees at 7 bases. CDR3 size: 15 residues. Losses at the gene ends were 5 bases for V and 0 bases for J; bases not matched to a gene: 3. From germline, CDR1 is MRHNA and CDR2 SNTAGT. The CDR3 is CASSTGATNTGELFF. The DNA of the CDR3 is TGTGCCAGCAGTACAGGGGCTACGAACACCGGGGAGCTGTTTTTT.

As DNA, the CDR3 is TGTGCCAGTAGTATAGATTCTGGGACAGGCGGAAACACCATATATTTT. It translates to CASSIDSGTGGNTIYF. The chain combines TRBV19 with TRBJ1-3; TRBD1 agrees at 8 bases. Trimming took 0 bases from V and 4 from J; bases not matched to a gene: 5. CDR1 and CDR2 (germline): LNHDA, SQIVND (reference sequence). The CDR3 runs 16 residues.

The CDR3 loop reads CASSLYGQGSWQPQHF. CDR3 DNA sequence: TGTGCCAGCAGTTTATATGGGCAGGGAAGCTGGCAGCCCCAGCATTTT. The chain joins TRBV27 to TRBJ1-5, with D possibly being TRBD1 (5 bases). Trimming pared 1 base from V and 7 bases from J, leaving 17 bases between. CDR1 and CDR2 (germline): MNHEY, SMNVEV (reference sequence). This CDR3 is built from 16 residues.

The chain is built from TRBV4-1 and TRBJ2-2; 15 bases line up with TRBD2. Germline assignment: CDR1 MGHRA and CDR2 YSYEKL. Losses at the gene ends were 0 bases for V and 5 bases for J; bases not matched to a gene: 10. This CDR3 has 20 amino acids. Here the CDR3 DNA reads TGCGCCAGCAGCCAAGATCCCGGGACTAGCGGGAGGATGGTGACCGGGGAGCTGTTTTTT. Its translation is CASSQDPGTSGRMVTGELFF.

The chain combines TRBV7-9 with TRBJ1-3, with 9 bases that match TRBD1. The CDR3 loop spans 15 amino acids. Trimming removed 2 bases from V and 9 bases from J; junction bases left unmatched: 8. Germline loops: CDR1 SEHNR, CDR2 FQNEAQ (reference sequence). Here the CDR3 DNA reads TGTGCCAGCAGCTTATGGGGACAGGGAACGGGCACCATATATTTT. This encodes CASSLWGQGTGTIYF.

The chain recombines TRBV3-1 (or the pseudogene TRBV3-2) with TRBJ2-5, with D possibly TRBD2 on 5 matching bases. Between the trimmed V and J ends, which lost 0 bases and 4 bases, there was a span of 9 bases. Germline V gene lookup returns CDR1 LGHDT and CDR2 YNNKEL (reference sequence). The CDR3 is 14 amino acids. CDR3 in DNA: TGTGCCAGCAGCCAAGATGGGAGCAGAGAGACCCAGTACTTC. This encodes CASSQDGSRETQYF.

The chain joins TRBV25-1 to TRBJ2-7; the D gene is possibly TRBD1 (6 bases). Trimming left V 4 bases short and J 0 bases short, with 10 bases between. The CDR3 totals 14 residues. CDR1 is MGHDK and CDR2 is SYGVNS in the germline V gene. This chain's CDR3 is CASSAPGHSYEQYF. The DNA of the CDR3 is TGTGCCAGCAGTGCCCCGGGACACTCCTACGAGCAGTACTTC.